This TCR beta chain stems from a study of T cell repertoires in cytomegalovirus infection. In regard to this clonotype: Its antigen is unidentified.

TCRdb reanalysed the reads using MiXCR and keeps one entry per CDR3 protein. The sample holds over 100,000 distinct CDR3 sequences, over 9.5% seen once. V was clipped by 5 bases and J by 0 bases, with 11 bases between them. CDR1 is ENHRY, CDR2 SYGVKD, per germline. The CDR3 is made up of 15 amino acids. Study-level points and caveats: The response measured ex vivo was dominated by TCR beta clonotypes (HLA-C-restricted and CMV-specific).

The specimen sequenced was PBMCs, sequenced either directly or after in vitro stimulation (not recorded which). The J gene is TRBJ1-3, the V gene TRBV10-3; D possibly corresponds to TRBD1 (5 bases). The origin of this receptor is a human donor in good health (CMV status not recorded). Some clones in this sample may be carry-over from other donors' samples. This CDR3 is CAISTGLTSGNTIYF. CDR3 nucleotide sequence: TGTGCCATCAGTACAGGACTGACCTCTGGAAACACCATATATTTT.